The clone carrying this TCR beta chain has more than one count but fewer than ten. Sequencing used immunoSEQ multiplex PCR; TCRdb keeps in-frame clones, though not all of them. This table holds roughly 90,000 clones, more than 75% found once. The data originate from a study of blood T cell repertoires in COVID-19. The CDR3 is 18 residues long. Germline CDR1 reads SGHTA; CDR2 reads FQGNSA. With V trimmed by 3 bases and J by 4 bases, 7 bases remained unmatched. The sequence derives from a human donor in a cohort sampled during active COVID-19. V usage is TRBV7-2 and J usage is TRBJ2-6, with 12 bases matching TRBD1. The sample comprised peripheral blood. The CDR3 nucleotides read TGTGCCAGCAGCTTTCCCCGGGACAGGGGGCTCGGGGCCAACGTCCTGACTTTC. Protein: CASSFPRDRGLGANVLTF. The variable domain in full, completed from reference TRBV7-2 and TRBJ2-6, reads GAGVSQSPSNKVTEKGKDVELRCDPISGHTALYWYRQSLGQGLEFLIYFQGNSAPDKSGLPSDRFSAERTGGSVSTLTIQRTQQEDSAVYLCASSFPRDRGLGANVLTFGAGSRLTVL.